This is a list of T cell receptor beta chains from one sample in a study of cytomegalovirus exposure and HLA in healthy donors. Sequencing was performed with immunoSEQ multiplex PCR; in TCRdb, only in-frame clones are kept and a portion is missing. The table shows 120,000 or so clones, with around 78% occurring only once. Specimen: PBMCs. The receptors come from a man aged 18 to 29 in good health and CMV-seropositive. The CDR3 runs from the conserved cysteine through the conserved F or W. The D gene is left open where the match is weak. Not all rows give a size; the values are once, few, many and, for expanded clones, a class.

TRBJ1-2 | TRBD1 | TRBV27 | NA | TGTGCCAGCAGTTTACAACAGGGGACCGGGGGCTACACCTTC | CASSLQQGTGGYTF
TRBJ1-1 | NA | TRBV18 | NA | TGTGCCAGCCAAAAGGGTGCGGGCGCTGAAGCTTTCTTT | CASQKGAGAEAFF
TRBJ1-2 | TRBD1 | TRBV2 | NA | TGTGCCAGCTCCGGGACAGGAGTAGGCTATGGCTACACCTTC | CASSGTGVGYGYTF
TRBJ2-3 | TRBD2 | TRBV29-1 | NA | TGCAGCGTGGGGACTAGCGGGGCGGATACGCAGTATTTT | CSVGTSGADTQYF
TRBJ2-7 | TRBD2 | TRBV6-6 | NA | TGTGCCAGCAGCCTAAACCTGGGACTAGCGGACTACGAGCAGTACTTC | CASSLNLGLADYEQYF
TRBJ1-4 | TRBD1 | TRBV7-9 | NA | TGTGCCGGAGCGACAGGGGGGACAACTAATGAAAAACTGTTTTTT | CAGATGGTTNEKLFF
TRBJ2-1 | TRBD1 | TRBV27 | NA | TGTGCCAGCAGCCCTCCCGGGACAGGCTCCTACAATGAGCAGTTCTTC | CASSPPGTGSYNEQFF
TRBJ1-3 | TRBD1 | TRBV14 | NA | TGTGCCAGCAGCCCGGGACAGGGGGCGGGAAACACCATATATTTT | CASSPGQGAGNTIYF
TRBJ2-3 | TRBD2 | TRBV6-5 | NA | TGTGCCAGCACTAGCGGGGGGTTTAGCACAGATACGCAGTATTTT | CASTSGGFSTDTQYF
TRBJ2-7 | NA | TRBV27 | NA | TGTGCCAGCAGTTTAACCCTAAACCGGCGGTACGAGCAGTACTTC | CASSLTLNRRYEQYF
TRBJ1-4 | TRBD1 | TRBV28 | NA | TGTGCCAGCAGTTTAATAGGGACAGGGGAAGGAAAACTGTTTTTT | CASSLIGTGEGKLFF
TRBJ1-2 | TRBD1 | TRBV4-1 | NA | TGCGCCAGCTCCCAAAAGAGTCCGACAGGGGCGGATGGCTACACCTTC | CASSQKSPTGADGYTF
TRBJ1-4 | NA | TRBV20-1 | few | TGCAGTGCTAGAGATCGGGAAAAACTGTTTTTT | CSARDREKLFF
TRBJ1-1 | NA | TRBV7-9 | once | TGTGCCAGCAGCTCCGACACCCCGAACACTGAAGCTTTCTTT | CASSSDTPNTEAFF
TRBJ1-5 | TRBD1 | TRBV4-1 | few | TGCGCCAGCAGCCAAGTTTGGGTCGGGACAGGGGGACCAGGGAATCAGCCCCAGCATTTT | CASSQVWVGTGGPGNQPQHF
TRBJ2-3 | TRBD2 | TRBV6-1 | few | TGTGCCAGCAGGCCCCGGGACTACACAGATACGCAGTATTTT | CASRPRDYTDTQYF
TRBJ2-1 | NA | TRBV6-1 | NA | TGTGCCAGCAGTGTACATTACAATGAGCAGTTCTTC | CASSVHYNEQFF
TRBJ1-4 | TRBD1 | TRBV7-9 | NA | TGTGCCAGCAGCTTATCCTCACAGGGGGCGGGGGAAAAACTGTTTTTT | CASSLSSQGAGEKLFF
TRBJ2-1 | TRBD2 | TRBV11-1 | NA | TGTGCCAGCACCCCTAGCGGGGGTAAGTCCTACAATGAGCAGTTCTTC | CASTPSGGKSYNEQFF
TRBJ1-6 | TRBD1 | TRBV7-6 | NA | TGTGCCAGCAGCCCCCAGGGGGACGCTACCAATTCACCCCTCCACTTT | CASSPQGDATNSPLHF
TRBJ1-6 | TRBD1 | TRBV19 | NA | TGTGCCAGTAGGGGACAGGCCATAGATTCACCCCTCCACTTT | CASRGQAIDSPLHF
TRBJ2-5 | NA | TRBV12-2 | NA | TGTGCAAGTCGCTTAGAGGCCCTCCCTAGCGTCCAAGAGACCCAGTACTTC | CASRLEALPSVQETQYF
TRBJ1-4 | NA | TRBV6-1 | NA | TGTGCCAGCAGTGAGGGCGATGAAAAACTGTTTTTT | CASSEGDEKLFF
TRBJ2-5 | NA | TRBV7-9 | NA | TGTGCCAGCAGCGGACAACCCGGGGAGACCCAGTACTTC | CASSGQPGETQYF
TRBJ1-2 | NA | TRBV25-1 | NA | TGTGCCAGCAGTAAGACAGCTAACTATGGCTACACCTTC | CASSKTANYGYTF
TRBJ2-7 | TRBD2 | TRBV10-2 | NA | TGCGCCACAGCTTGGGGAGGGTCGTCACACGAGCAGTACTTC | CATAWGGSSHEQYF
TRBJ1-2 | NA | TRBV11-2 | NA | TGTGCCAGCAGTGGGGGGGGAAATCTTGGCTACACCTTC | CASSGGGNLGYTF
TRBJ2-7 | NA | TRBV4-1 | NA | TGCGCCAGCAGCCAAGCGGGGACAAACTACGAGCAGTACTTC | CASSQAGTNYEQYF
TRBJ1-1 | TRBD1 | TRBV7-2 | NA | TGTGCCAGCAGCCTGGGACAGGGAATGAACACTGAAGCTTTCTTT | CASSLGQGMNTEAFF
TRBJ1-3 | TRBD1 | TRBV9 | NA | TGTGCCAGCAGTCAGACAGGGCCTGGAAACACCATATATTTT | CASSQTGPGNTIYF
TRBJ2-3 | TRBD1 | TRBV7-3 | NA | TGTGCCAGCAGCCCCGGGGACAGGGGGAACACAGATACGCAGTATTTT | CASSPGDRGNTDTQYF
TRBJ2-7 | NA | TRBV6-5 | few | TGTGCCAGCAGGGAGACCACAGGGTCCTACGAGCAGTACTTC | CASRETTGSYEQYF
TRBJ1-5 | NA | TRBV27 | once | TGTGCCAGCAGTTTGGGCGCCAGCTCCTATCAGCCCCAGCATTTT | CASSLGASSYQPQHF
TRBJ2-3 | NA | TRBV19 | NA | TGTGCCAGTAGTAGGTCCCGAAGCACCCTATTACCCACAGATACGCAGTATTTT | CASSRSRSTLLPTDTQYF
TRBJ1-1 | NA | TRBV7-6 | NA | TGTGCCAGCAGTTCGGGGTCTAACACTGAAGCTTTCTTT | CASSSGSNTEAFF
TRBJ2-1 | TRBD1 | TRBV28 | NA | TGTGCCAGCACAGAAACAGGGGGCCTGAGCTCCTACAATGAGCAGTTCTTC | CASTETGGLSSYNEQFF
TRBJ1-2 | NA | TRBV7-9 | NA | TGTGCCAGCAGCTTAGGGGAGGGGAGCTATGGCTACACCTTC | CASSLGEGSYGYTF
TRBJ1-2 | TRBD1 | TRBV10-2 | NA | TGCGCCAGCAGTGACGGGCTCTGGGACAGAAACTATGGCTACACCTTC | CASSDGLWDRNYGYTF
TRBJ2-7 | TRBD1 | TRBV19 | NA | TGTGCCAGTAGTATTGGACAGGGAATATCCTACGAGCAGTACTTC | CASSIGQGISYEQYF
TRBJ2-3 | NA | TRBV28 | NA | TGTGCCAGCAGTTTGGTAAAGTTTAGACAGTCCACAGATACGCAGTATTTT | CASSLVKFRQSTDTQYF
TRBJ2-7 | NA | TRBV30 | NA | TGTGCCTGGAGTGGGAGTCCCTCCTACGAGCAGTACTTC | CAWSGSPSYEQYF
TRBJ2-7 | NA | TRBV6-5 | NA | TGTGCCAGCAACACTCCAGGGGAGGGGTACGAGCAGTACTTC | CASNTPGEGYEQYF
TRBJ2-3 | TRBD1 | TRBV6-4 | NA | TGTGCCAGCAGCGACAGGGGGCTGAGCACAGATACGCAGTATTTT | CASSDRGLSTDTQYF
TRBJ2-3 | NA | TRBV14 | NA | TGTGCCAGCAGACTTAGCGGTGCCACAGATACGCAGTATTTT | CASRLSGATDTQYF
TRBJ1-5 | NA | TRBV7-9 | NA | TGTGCCAGCAGCTTCTCCGGGGAGGGCCCCCAGCATTTT | CASSFSGEGPQHF
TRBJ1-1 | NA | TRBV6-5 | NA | TGTGCCAGCAGCCCCCGGGTCAACACTGAAGCTTTCTTT | CASSPRVNTEAFF
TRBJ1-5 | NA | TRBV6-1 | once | TGTGCCAGCAGTGAGGTAGGGGGGGGTCAGCCCCAGCATTTT | CASSEVGGGQPQHF
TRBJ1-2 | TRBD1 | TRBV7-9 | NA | TGTGCCAGCAGCACCCTACAGGGGGCCGACTATGGCTACACCTTC | CASSTLQGADYGYTF
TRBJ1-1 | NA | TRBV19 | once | TGTGCCAGTAGTATTACAAAGGTCGGGACTGAAGCTTTCTTT | CASSITKVGTEAFF
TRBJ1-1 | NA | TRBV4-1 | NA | TGCGCCAGCAGCCAAGTTGGCACGATAAACACTGAAGCTTTCTTT | CASSQVGTINTEAFF
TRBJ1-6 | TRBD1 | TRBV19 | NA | TGTGCCAGTACCCGACAGGGCTATAATTCACCCCTCCACTTT | CASTRQGYNSPLHF
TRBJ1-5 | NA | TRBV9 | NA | TGTGCCAGCAGCGGGACAGATAGCAATCAGCCCCAGCATTTT | CASSGTDSNQPQHF
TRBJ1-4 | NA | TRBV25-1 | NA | TGTGCCAGCACGCGGGGAAAACTGTTTTTT | CASTRGKLFF